The 27 T cell receptor beta chains presented below share a single source sample, sequenced in a study of shared clonotypes between healthy human individuals. Repertoires were generated with immunoSEQ multiplex PCR, while TCRdb's copy carries only in-frame clones and drops some. The sample shows some 2.3 million clones, over 85% of them seen only once. The specimen was naive CD4+ T cells from PBMCs. The subset was: CD45RA+ positively selected. The receptors come from a man younger than 35 in good health. Some clones in this sample may be carry-over from other donors' samples.

DNA of the CDR3: TGTGCCACCAGCCAGACCGACAGGGGCAACTATGGCTACACCTTC. Amino acids: CATSQTDRGNYGYTF. The chain joins TRBV15 to TRBJ1-2; 8 positions agree with TRBD1. The germline V gene has CDR1 LNHNV and CDR2 YYDKDF (reference sequence). V was clipped by 5 bases and J by 2 bases; unmatched bases: 7. This CDR3 is 15 amino acids long.

CDR3 in amino acids: CASSGGRQGIWITQYF. DNA for the CDR3: TGTGCCAGCAGTGGGGGGAGACAGGGGATATGGATTACGCAGTATTTT. The rearrangement links TRBV2 to TRBJ2-3; TRBD1 aligns across 8 bases. After removal of 4 bases from V and 8 bases from J, the junction contained 14 bases not matched to a gene. CDR1 and CDR2 from the germline V gene are SNHLY and FYNNEI. CDR3 size: 16 residues.

This chain joins TRBV28 and TRBJ1-1, with 8 bases that match TRBD1. The germline gives CDR1 MDHEN, CDR2 SYDVKM. V shed 7 bases, J shed 1 base, and the junction held 11 bases outside the gene matches. The CDR3 is 16 residues long. CDR3 amino acids: CASNPDRGLGNTEAFF. The CDR3 nucleotides are TGTGCCAGCAACCCAGACAGGGGATTAGGGAACACTGAAGCTTTCTTT.

The chain is built from TRBV7-2 and TRBJ2-7; 7 nucleotides align to TRBD2. Trimming at V came to 5 bases and at J to 2 bases, leaving 3 bases not matched to a gene. CDR3 length equals 13 residues. Germline V gives CDR1 SGHTA, CDR2 FQGNSA. The CDR3 DNA reads as TGTGCCAGCAGCCCGGGACTACCCTACGAGCAGTACTTC. Translated: CASSPGLPYEQYF.

The chain couples TRBV5-1 to TRBJ1-2; TRBD1 agrees at 8 bases. The germline gives CDR1 SGHRS, CDR2 YFSETQ. The CDR3 sequence is 14 residues long. J was trimmed by 6 bases and V by 4 bases; bases with no gene match: 8. The DNA for the CDR3 is TGCGCCAGCAGCCCCGGACAGGGAGGGGATGGCTACACCTTC. Translation: CASSPGQGGDGYTF.

This chain connects TRBV6-1 to TRBJ1-1; a possible D gene is TRBD1 (6 bases). Germline values: CDR1 MNHNS, CDR2 SASEGT. CDR3 length equals 13 residues. Between the trimmed V and J ends, which lost 7 bases and 3 bases, there was a span of 12 bases. CDR3 coding DNA: TGTGCCAGCAAGGAGGGGGAGTACACTGAAGCTTTCTTT. Translated: CASKEGEYTEAFF.

V gene TRBV10-1 combines with J gene TRBJ1-3, with D perhaps matching TRBD1 (6 bases). Trimming cost V 0 bases and J 4 bases, with 25 bases left between them. Germline CDR1 reads WNHNN; CDR2 reads SYGVQD (reference sequence). The CDR3 consists of 20 residues. CDR3: CASSESTRGPEQGSGNTIYF. CDR3 coding DNA: TGCGCCAGCAGTGAGTCGACTCGTGGGCCGGAGCAGGGGTCCGGAAACACCATATATTTT.

The chain carries TRBV5-1 and TRBJ1-4; 10 bases line up with TRBD1. The J segment lost 8 bases and the V segment lost 3 bases, leaving 7 bases of the junction unmatched. Per germline, CDR1 SGHRS and CDR2 YFSETQ. The CDR3 spans 15 residues. For the CDR3, the DNA is TGCGCCAGCAGCTCAGGCGGGACAGGGGAAGAAAAACTGTTTTTT. Protein: CASSSGGTGEEKLFF.

In the case of this clone: Sequence at one end of the junction differs from germline and may be a read error. The chain uses TRBV6-4 and TRBJ2-7; either TRBD1 or TRBD2 may fit D (5 bases each). The length of the CDR3 is 10 residues. Germline assignment: CDR1 MRHNA and CDR2 SNTAGT. CDR3 amino acids: CASPPGWRDF. CDR3 coding DNA: TGTGCCAGTCCCCCAGGGTGGCGGGACTTC.

CDR3 sequence reads: CASTRGPGESETQYF. The CDR3 DNA follows: TGTGCCAGCACCCGGGGACCGGGGGAATCAGAGACCCAGTACTTC. The chain joins TRBV7-2 to TRBJ2-5; maybe TRBD2 (6 bases). V was shortened by 7 bases and J by 4 bases, with 19 bases between the two germline ends. The CDR3 totals 15 residues. Germline values: CDR1 SGHTA, CDR2 FQGNSA.

The V and J genes are TRBV7-2 and TRBJ1-2; perhaps TRBD1 as D (5 bases). V lost 3 bases and J 8 bases, leaving 22 bases between the germline ends. Germline-derived CDR1 and CDR2 are SGHTA and FQGNSA. The CDR3 covers 16 residues. CDR3 protein: CASSFGPKGAESGYTF. In DNA form, the CDR3 reads TGTGCCAGCAGCTTTGGTCCGAAAGGGGCGGAGAGCGGCTACACCTTC.

The rearrangement uses TRBV5-1 and TRBJ1-2, with 7 bases fitting TRBD1. CDR1 SGHRS and CDR2 YFSETQ come from the germline V gene. V was clipped by 3 bases and J by 8 bases; unmatched bases: 13. The CDR3 consists of 15 residues. For the CDR3, the DNA is TGCGCCAGCAGCTGGAGGGACAGCGGCACGATGGGCTACACCTTC. It encodes CASSWRDSGTMGYTF.

The chain uses TRBV9 and TRBJ1-2; D is ambiguous. Trimming removed 4 bases at V and 7 bases at J, with 11 bases between. Germline loops: CDR1 SGDLS, CDR2 YYNGEE. This CDR3 contains 12 residues. The CDR3 nucleotides read TGTGCCAGCAGCAGCGGGAAAGTTGGCTACACCTTC. Protein: CASSSGKVGYTF.

This sequence joins TRBV7-2 and TRBJ2-1; 12 positions match TRBD2. The CDR3 covers 14 residues. V lost 2 bases to trimming and J lost 12 bases; unmatched junction nucleotides: 5. The germline gives CDR1 SGHTA, CDR2 FQGNSA. CDR3 in DNA: TGTGCCAGCAGCTTACCCGGACTAGCGGGATGGCAGTTCTTC. Translating gives CASSLPGLAGWQFF.

The chain joins TRBV5-5 to TRBJ1-3; weak D call: TRBD1 (5 bases). The CDR3 has 15 amino acids. With 6 bases removed from V and 0 bases from J, the gap between germline ends came to 13 bases. Germline CDR1 reads SGHKS; CDR2 reads YYEKEE (reference sequence). The CDR3 bases are TGTGCCAGCAACCTAATGGGGGTCTCTGGAAACACCATATATTTT. Translating it yields CASNLMGVSGNTIYF.

This chain joins TRBV5-4 and TRBJ2-2, with 7 positions matching TRBD2. The CDR3 loop spans 12 amino acids. Per the germline V gene, CDR1 is SGHNT and CDR2 is YYREEE (reference sequence). Trimming removed 5 bases from V and 5 bases from J; junction bases left unmatched: 0. Here the CDR3 reads CASRGGTGELFF. The CDR3 DNA reads TGTGCCAGCAGGGGAGGGACCGGGGAGCTGTTTTTT.

This clone was found once. The genes are TRBV11-1 and TRBJ2-1; TRBD2 aligns across 9 bases. The V gene end was trimmed by 5 bases and the J gene end by 4 bases; junction bases not matched to a gene: 6. The CDR3 is made up of 15 amino acids. CDR1 is SGHAT, CDR2 FQDESV, per germline (reference sequence). CDR3 amino acids: CASSRGAGGYNEQFF. In DNA, the CDR3 is TGTGCCAGCAGCCGTGGGGCGGGAGGGTACAATGAGCAGTTCTTC.

The chain carries TRBV29-1 and TRBJ1-4; D gene uncertain. The germline gives CDR1 SQVTM, CDR2 ANQGSEA. This CDR3 is built from 12 residues. The V end lost 6 bases, the J end lost 2 bases, and 7 bases lay between the germline ends. CDR3 sequence: CSVGPTNEKLFF. CDR3 coding DNA: TGCAGCGTCGGACCGACTAATGAAAAACTGTTTTTT.

The CDR3 sequence is CASSSPRASGANVLTF. Written as DNA, the CDR3 is TGTGCCAGCAGTTCCCCCCGGGCCTCTGGGGCCAACGTCCTGACTTTC. This chain joins TRBV28 and TRBJ2-6; D ambiguous. The CDR3 covers 16 residues. Trimming shortened V by 4 bases and J by 0 bases, and 10 bases separated the two germline ends. Germline CDR1 and CDR2: MDHEN and SYDVKM.

This clone was seen only a few times. This sequence joins TRBV5-1 and TRBJ2-7, with 7 bases aligning to TRBD1. Germline CDR1 reads SGHRS; CDR2 reads YFSETQ. The V segment lost 3 bases and the J segment 6 bases; nucleotides outside the gene matches: 6. The CDR3 has 13 residues. The CDR3 loop is CASSWGQLPEQYF. For the CDR3, the DNA is TGCGCCAGCAGCTGGGGACAGCTCCCCGAGCAGTACTTC.

This CDR3 is CARGPGINQPQHF. The CDR3 DNA is TGTGCCAGAGGTCCTGGCATCAATCAGCCCCAGCATTTT. This chain connects TRBV6-4 to TRBJ1-5; D not certain. The V gene's germline CDR1 is MRHNA and CDR2 SNTAGT. V was trimmed by 9 bases and J by 3 bases, leaving 12 bases between them. There are 13 residues in the CDR3.

The chain combines TRBV9 with TRBJ2-1, with TRBD1 as a possible D gene (6 bases). Germline CDR1 and CDR2: SGDLS and YYNGEE. There are 18 residues in the CDR3. Trimming took off 1 base at V and 2 bases at J, with 19 bases between the two ends. The CDR3 protein is CASSVTTSGAVPYNEQFF. CDR3 nucleotides: TGTGCCAGCAGCGTAACCACCTCAGGGGCAGTGCCCTACAATGAGCAGTTCTTC.

The J gene is TRBJ2-1, the V gene TRBV11-3, with unresolved D. Germline lookup yields CDR1 SGHNT and CDR2 YENEEA. Trimming removed 1 base at V and 10 bases at J, with 5 bases between. The CDR3 is 11 amino acids. The CDR3 region is CASSLGSEQFF. The CDR3 nucleotides read TGTGCCAGCAGCTTAGGGTCAGAGCAGTTCTTC.

The chain recombines TRBV9 with TRBJ2-1; 8 bases match TRBD2. This CDR3 has 17 amino acids. V lost 0 bases and J lost 1; bases outside the gene matches: 6. The germline V gene encodes CDR1 SGDLS and CDR2 YYNGEE. CDR3 sequence reads: CASSVVGTSGSYNEQFF. CDR3 nucleotides: TGTGCCAGCAGCGTAGTAGGTACTAGCGGTTCCTACAATGAGCAGTTCTTC.

The V and J genes are TRBV2 and TRBJ2-3; tentatively, D is TRBD2 (5 bases). The germline CDR1 and CDR2 sequences are SNHLY and FYNNEI. This CDR3 spans 16 amino acids. The V end lost 2 bases, the J end lost 2 bases, and 14 bases lay between the germline ends. This chain's CDR3 is CASSERGREITDTQYF. In DNA, the CDR3 is TGTGCCAGCAGTGAACGAGGAAGGGAGATCACAGATACGCAGTATTTT.

This clone appeared once. This rearrangement joins TRBV5-4 to TRBJ2-1; maybe TRBD2 (5 bases). V lost 3 bases, J lost 1 base, and 11 bases lay in between. The CDR3 totals 15 residues. Germline V CDR1 and CDR2: SGHNT, YYREEE (reference sequence). CDR3 sequence reads: CASSSDYSSYNEQFF. The DNA for the CDR3 is TGTGCCAGCAGCTCTGACTACTCATCCTACAATGAGCAGTTCTTC.

V usage is TRBV5-1 and J usage is TRBJ2-5, with 8 nucleotides matching TRBD2. Germline CDR1 and CDR2: SGHRS and YFSETQ. CDR3 length equals 15 residues. V trimming: 0 bases; J trimming: 5 bases; junction bases outside the gene matches: 6. The CDR3 reads CASSLAGGRYETQYF. As DNA, the CDR3 is TGCGCCAGCAGCTTGGCCGGCGGGAGGTATGAGACCCAGTACTTC.